Below are 20 T cell receptor beta chains sequenced from a single sample in a study of blood T cell repertoires in COVID-19. Only in-frame clones appear in the TCRdb table, and some are missing; sequencing was by immunoSEQ multiplex PCR. The sample carries nearly 60,000 clones, nearly 90% recorded once. The sample comprised peripheral blood. All receptors derive from a man aged 60-69 years with active COVID-19.

V usage is TRBV27 and J usage is TRBJ1-5; perhaps TRBD1 as D (6 bases). V lost 5 bases, J lost 7 bases, and 12 bases lay in between. The CDR3 is 13 residues long. Germline lookup yields CDR1 MNHEY and CDR2 SMNVEV (reference sequence). The chain's CDR3 is CASSRDIIQPQHF. DNA of the CDR3: TGTGCCAGCAGTCGGGACATTATCCAGCCCCAGCATTTT.

The V gene is TRBV10-3, the J gene TRBJ2-4; TRBD1 aligns across 12 bases. CDR3 length: 19 residues. Germline CDR1 and CDR2: ENHRY and SYGVKD. The ends lost 6 bases at V and 0 bases at J; junction bases unmatched: 12. CDR3 in DNA: TGTGCCATCAGCGAAACCGGGACAGGGGGCCTCTTAGCCAAAAACATTCAGTACTTC. Its protein is CAISETGTGGLLAKNIQYF.

The chain couples TRBV28 to TRBJ2-7; 10 nucleotides line up with TRBD1. Losses at the gene ends were 4 bases for V and 5 bases for J; bases not matched to a gene: 8. There are 15 residues in the CDR3. From germline, CDR1 is MDHEN and CDR2 SYDVKM. The CDR3 protein is CASSSFGTGVNEQYF. The CDR3 nucleotides are TGTGCCAGCAGTTCCTTCGGGACAGGGGTCAACGAGCAGTACTTC.

The chain couples TRBV11-1 to TRBJ1-5, with D perhaps TRBD1 (6 bases). V shed 1 base and J shed 5 bases, with 6 bases lying between them. The CDR3 covers 13 residues. Germline CDR1 and CDR2: SGHAT and FQDESV (reference sequence). The CDR3 coding sequence is TGTGCCAGCAGCTTAGGACAGGATCAGCCCCAGCATTTT. Translation gives CASSLGQDQPQHF.

The gene calls are TRBV28 and TRBJ1-5, with a weak D call TRBD1 (6 bases). Germline CDR1 MDHEN, CDR2 SYDVKM. The V end was cut by 8 bases, the J end by 9 bases, with 14 bases between. The CDR3 has 12 amino acids. The CDR3 is CASQVPRGPQHF. Written as DNA, the CDR3 is TGTGCCAGCCAAGTCCCCAGGGGGCCCCAGCATTTT.

The J gene is TRBJ2-7, the V gene TRBV7-3, with 7 bases lining up with TRBD1. The CDR3 has 14 amino acids. Germline CDR1 and CDR2: SGHTA and FQGTGA. The V segment lost 4 bases and the J segment 3 bases; nucleotides outside the gene matches: 6. DNA for the CDR3: TGTGCCAGCAGCTCCACAGGGGATAACTACGAGCAGTACTTC. Its protein is CASSSTGDNYEQYF.

V is TRBV7-3 and J is TRBJ2-5; 11 bases are a match to TRBD2. CDR1 is SGHTA and CDR2 is FQGTGA in the germline V gene. With V trimmed by 5 bases and J by 3 bases, 5 bases remained unmatched. The CDR3 contains 15 residues. This CDR3 is CASSRTLAGEETQYF. In DNA form, the CDR3 reads TGTGCCAGCAGCCGTACACTAGCGGGAGAAGAGACCCAGTACTTC. The full variable domain, in which reference TRBV7-3 and TRBJ2-5 provide the parts outside the CDR3, is GAGVSQTPSNKVTEKGKYVELRCDPISGHTALYWYRQSLGQGPEFLIYFQGTGAADDSGLPNDRFFAVRPEGSVSTLKIQRTERGDSAVYLCASSRTLAGEETQYFGPGTRLLVL.

The V gene is TRBV6-4, the J gene TRBJ1-1; D unclear. The V gene's germline CDR1 is MRHNA and CDR2 SNTAGT. The CDR3 has 16 residues. The V end was cut by 6 bases, the J end by 3 bases, with 20 bases between. CDR3 sequence (DNA): TGTGCCAGCAGCCCCCCCGACCCCGGCGGGCACACTGAAGCTTTCTTT. Translation: CASSPPDPGGHTEAFF.

The genes are TRBV10-2 and TRBJ2-5, with D hard to call. CDR3 size: 12 residues. V shed 5 bases and J shed 5 bases, with 9 bases lying between them. The germline V gene has CDR1 WSHSY and CDR2 SAAADI. CDR3 residues: CASSLQWETQYF. For the CDR3, the DNA is TGCGCCAGCAGTTTACAGTGGGAGACCCAGTACTTC.

This clone was recorded only once. The V and J genes are TRBV18 and TRBJ2-7; 8 nucleotides match TRBD1. This CDR3 contains 14 residues. Germline V CDR1 and CDR2: KGHSH, LQKENI. Germline trimming cut 5 bases from V and 5 bases from J; bases unmatched to any gene: 8. The CDR3, as DNA: TGTGCCAGCTCAAGGACAGGGCCTCTAAACGAGCAGTACTTC. Protein sequence: CASSRTGPLNEQYF.

J is TRBJ2-5 and V is TRBV5-1, with D possibly matching TRBD2 (6 bases). The CDR3 runs 14 residues. Trimming left V 4 bases short and J 8 bases short, with 18 bases between. Germline lookup yields CDR1 SGHRS and CDR2 YFSETQ. Written as DNA, the CDR3 is TGCGCCAGCAGCCCGCGGGACCCCCATTTCACCCAGTACTTC. Protein sequence: CASSPRDPHFTQYF.

V is TRBV7-9 and J is TRBJ2-5, with 7 bases identical to TRBD1. Per germline, CDR1 SEHNR and CDR2 FQNEAQ (reference sequence). The CDR3 runs to 12 residues. Germline trimming cut 5 bases from V and 4 bases from J; bases unmatched to any gene: 1. CDR3 amino acids: CASSTGAETQYF. DNA for the CDR3: TGTGCCAGCAGCACAGGGGCAGAGACCCAGTACTTC.

J is TRBJ2-2 and V is TRBV30; TRBD1 is a possible D gene (6 bases). Germline V gives CDR1 GTSNPN, CDR2 SVGIG (reference sequence). The V end was cut by 5 bases, the J end by 3 bases, with 10 bases between. This CDR3 has 13 amino acids. The CDR3 loop is CAWETGYTGELFF. The CDR3 region has the DNA TGTGCCTGGGAAACAGGGTACACCGGGGAGCTGTTTTTT.

The gene calls are TRBV19 and TRBJ1-4; 8 bases fit TRBD1. CDR1 is LNHDA and CDR2 is SQIVND in the germline V gene (reference sequence). V lost 4 bases, J lost 1 base, and 8 bases stayed unmatched. The CDR3 has 17 residues. The CDR3 DNA sequence: TGTGCCAGTAGTACCGGACAGGGAATGGGAACTAATGAAAAACTGTTTTTT. Amino acid sequence: CASSTGQGMGTNEKLFF.

The genes are TRBV6-5 and TRBJ1-4, with 8 bases that match TRBD1. Unmatched junction bases numbered 9, after V lost 7 bases and J lost 8 bases. The CDR3 spans 14 residues. Germline assignment: CDR1 MNHEY and CDR2 SVGAGI. Here the CDR3 reads CASTTGGKWEKLFF. The CDR3 bases are TGTGCCAGCACAACAGGGGGAAAGTGGGAAAAACTGTTTTTT.

The J gene is TRBJ1-3, the V gene TRBV23-1; tentative D call: TRBD1 (5 bases). TRBV23-1 is an open reading frame whose function is uncertain. Trimming took 0 bases from V and 8 from J, leaving 38 bases between them. The CDR3 length is 23 residues. CDR3 DNA: TGCGCCAGCAGTCAATCAAATCGTGGGCAGGGCGGATACCATTACCATTATCGGGACACCATATATTTT. This codes for CASSQSNRGQGGYHYHYRDTIYF.

The chain has TRBV28 and TRBJ1-1; 7 nucleotides agree with TRBD1. V trimming: 8 bases; J trimming: 7 bases; junction bases outside the gene matches: 13. Germline assignment: CDR1 MDHEN and CDR2 SYDVKM. The length of the CDR3 is 14 residues. CDR3 protein: CASATGPRSFEAFF. In nucleotides, the CDR3 is TGTGCCAGCGCGACAGGGCCTCGCTCCTTTGAAGCTTTCTTT.

This clone was observed a few times. The genes are TRBV9 and TRBJ2-2, with D unresolved. This CDR3 comprises 17 residues. Germline V lookup: CDR1 SGDLS, CDR2 YYNGEE. Trimming stripped 4 bases from V and 1 base from J, with 17 bases between. CDR3 protein: CASSPRLGAVNTGELFF. Here the CDR3 DNA reads TGTGCCAGCAGCCCGAGGCTAGGCGCGGTGAACACCGGGGAGCTGTTTTTT.

J is TRBJ2-2 and V is TRBV5-4; TRBD2 matches 12 bases. Germline V lookup: CDR1 SGHNT, CDR2 YYREEE (reference sequence). CDR3 size: 18 residues. The V and J ends lost 2 bases and 6 bases, in that order; junction bases with no gene match: 11. The CDR3 DNA is TGTGCCAGCAGCTTTGCAGGACTAGCGGGGTTAAAGTCCGGGGAGCTGTTTTTT. Its protein product is CASSFAGLAGLKSGELFF.

The table lists this clone with a count of one. The chain combines TRBV6-5 with TRBJ2-7, with 9 bases aligning to TRBD1. The CDR3 spans 15 residues. Germline V gives CDR1 MNHEY, CDR2 SVGAGI. V shed 2 bases and J 4 bases; nucleotides not matched to a gene: 6. The CDR3 nucleotides are TGTGCCAGCAGTTACCACGGGACAGGGATTTACGAGCAGTACTTC. Translated, it gives CASSYHGTGIYEQYF.